This entry is about one T cell receptor (beta chain). The clone's antigen remains unknown. There are no base qualities to consult, and no much larger clone falls within one base. This sample was included in a study of blood T cell repertoires in COVID-19 (TCRdb year 2020). Looking at the study overall: Samples covering the acute and convalescent phases of COVID-19 were provided by collaborators in the United States, Italy and Spain. The samples were drawn from two sources: the first 160 participants of the ongoing ImmuneRACE study, and 950 to 1,500 subjects contributed by 6 global collaborators. The dataset comprised deeply sampled blood TCRbeta repertoires from subjects exposed to, actively infected with, or recovered from COVID-19. A de-identified subject ID, COVID-19 status, age in years and sex were almost always included in the sample metadata. A freely available public database, intended as a resource for researchers studying the immune response to SARS-CoV-2, is where the repertoires were released. Where available, HLA class I and class II types were taken from metadata supplied by the sample provider and were not determined by assay-based typing. The material from the prospective study consisted of cDNA or gDNA derived from T cells, B-cell-depleted T cells, or PBMCs.

Trimming takes 4 bases off V and 2 bases off J; junction bases not matched to a gene: 2. From cysteine to valine, the CDR3 is 15 amino acids long. Solely the CDR3 DNA is kept, with 45 bases framed from the first base. The germline V gene sets CDR1 to MNHEY and CDR2 to SVGEGT. The investigation overall reported the following: The quantity of clinical and demographic metadata differed by source and by participant and was supplied without curation.

Collaborating institutions collected whole blood in K2EDTA tubes following their own protocols. Collaborator samples were shipped for TCRbeta analysis as frozen whole blood, isolated PBMCs, or DNA extracted from either sample type. The immunoSEQ Assay, a bias-controlled multiplex PCR, was used to amplify TCRbeta CDR3 regions from genomic DNA. The authors' pipeline ran thus. The number of nucleated cells in each sample was estimated from the amplification of reference gene primers within the assay. To quantify the absolute abundance of each unique TCRbeta CDR3 rearrangement, sequence reads were collapsed and filtered. For each sample, productive Simpson clonality was calculated as the square root of Simpson's diversity index over productive rearrangements. As stored in TCRdb, this immuneACCESS dataset retains in-frame rearrangements with V and J assigned. A fraction of the clones does not appear; measured against another copy, unresolved V genes explain less than half of the discrepancy, and the remainder lacks a known reason. V and J calls and clone size come straight from that table; D and trimming were deduced from the DNA. This sample has approximately 89,000 clones in its table, and 70% to 90% of those were observed once. The ten biggest clones cover more than 12% of the sample.

Sequenced input: peripheral blood. The receptor chain draws on TRBV6-2 or TRBV6-3 and TRBJ2-7; TRBD2 matches 13 bases in the middle. The TCR sequence derives from a woman aged 70-85 years with acute or convalescent COVID-19. CDR3 protein: CASSLLAGGPYEQYV. The nucleotides are TGTGCCAGCAGTTTACTAGCGGGAGGGCCCTACGAGCAGTACGTC.